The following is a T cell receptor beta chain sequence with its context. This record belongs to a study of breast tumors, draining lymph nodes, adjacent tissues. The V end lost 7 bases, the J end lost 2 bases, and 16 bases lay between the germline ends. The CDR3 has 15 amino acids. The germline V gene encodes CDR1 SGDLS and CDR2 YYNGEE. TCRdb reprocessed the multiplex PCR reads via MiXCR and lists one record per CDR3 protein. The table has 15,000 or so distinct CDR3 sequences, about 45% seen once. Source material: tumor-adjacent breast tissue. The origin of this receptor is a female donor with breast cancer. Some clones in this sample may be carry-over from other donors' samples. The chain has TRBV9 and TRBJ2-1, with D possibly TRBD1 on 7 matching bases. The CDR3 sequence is CASGDTGEAYNEQFF. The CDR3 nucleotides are TGTGCCAGCGGCGACACAGGGGAGGCCTACAATGAGCAGTTCTTC.